These T cell receptor beta chains were read from a single sample in a study of cytomegalovirus exposure and HLA in healthy donors. Sequencing was performed with immunoSEQ multiplex PCR; in TCRdb, only in-frame clones are kept and a portion is missing. The sample shows 120,000 or so clones, about 74% of them seen only once. Sequenced input: PBMCs. The receptors here all came from a young man in good health and CMV-seronegative. The CDR3 runs from the conserved cysteine through the conserved F or W. Part of the rows lack a size; the others show once, few, many or a class for expanded clones.

>TRBJ2-1|TRBV9|.
CASGLEVSPFF
>TRBJ2-2|TRBV30|.
CAWNSLAAGELFF
>TRBJ2-2|TRBV5-1|few
CASSLELAVTGELFF
>TRBJ2-3|TRBV6-5|few
CASSYLSYTDTQYF
>TRBJ1-3|TRBV5-8|.
CASSQQLTGPGNTIYF
>TRBJ1-6|TRBV4-3|.
CASSQDSYNSPLHF
>TRBJ1-1|TRBV7-2|.
CASSPRTGLNTEAFF
>TRBJ2-1|TRBV4-2|.
CASSQEVLAQGPSSYNEQFF
>TRBJ2-7|TRBV28|.
CASTPGGPTYEQYF
>TRBJ1-2|TRBV5-8|.
CASSYSDRGGGYTF
>TRBJ2-4|TRBV9|.
CASSDSGIQYF
>TRBJ2-1|TRBV2|.
CASTHRAYNEQFF
>TRBJ2-2|TRBV28|once
CASSPTTGAGTGELFF
>TRBJ1-4|TRBV9|.
CASSVSGQGDEKLFF
>TRBJ2-6|TRBV5-4|.
CASSLAGVSGANVLTF
>TRBJ2-5|TRBV5-1|.
CASSAGTGGGETQYF
>TRBJ1-2|TRBV10-3|.
CASTGGANDYTF
>TRBJ2-3|TRBV7-6|once
CASKGSGSLPDTQYF
>TRBJ2-1|TRBV10-3|.
CAISEHRRTLQGSSYNEQFF
>.|TRBV4-3|.
CASSQERTSVYEQYF
>TRBJ2-1|TRBV11-3|.
CASSAGRGRYNEQFF
>.|TRBV6-6|.
CASAGQYYEQYF
>TRBJ1-2|TRBV28|.
CASSRGGTGVFGYTF
>TRBJ1-4|TRBV9|.
CASSVDRVTEKLFF
>TRBJ2-2|TRBV5-1|.
CASSSLAGSNTGELFF
>TRBJ2-3|TRBV7-6|.
CASSLETGTGLADTQYF